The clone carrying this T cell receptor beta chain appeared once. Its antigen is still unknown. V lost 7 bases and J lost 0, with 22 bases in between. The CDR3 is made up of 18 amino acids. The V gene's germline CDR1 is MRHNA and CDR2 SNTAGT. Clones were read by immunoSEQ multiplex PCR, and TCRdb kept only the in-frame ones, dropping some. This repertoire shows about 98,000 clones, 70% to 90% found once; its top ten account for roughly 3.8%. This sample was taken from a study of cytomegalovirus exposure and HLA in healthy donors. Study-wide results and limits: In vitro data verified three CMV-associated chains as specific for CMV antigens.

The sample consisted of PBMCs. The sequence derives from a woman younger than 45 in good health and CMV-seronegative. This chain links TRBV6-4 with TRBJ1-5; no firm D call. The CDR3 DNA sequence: TGTGCCAGCACAGCCCCACGAATTCACAGTTATAGCAATCAGCCCCAGCATTTT. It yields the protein CASTAPRIHSYSNQPQHF.